The entry below describes one T cell receptor (beta chain). The antigen it binds to is not known. Base qualities are not at hand, and no much larger clone is one base apart. The immunoSEQ Assay was used to sequence TCR beta CDR3 regions from DNA. As for the original processing: To compute T cell density, TCR beta template counts were normalized to usable DNA, which was estimated by amplifying housekeeping genes. Richness was estimated using the preseqR package, with extrapolation to 400,000 templates for PBMC samples and to 120,000 templates for tissue samples. Clonality was defined as one minus Pielou's evenness. Tissue-enriched TCRs were identified through differential abundance testing performed on productive amino-acid clonotypes, with a minimum total count of 5 and an alpha of 0.1. The Jaccard Index and the Morisita Overlap Index were used to quantify repertoire overlap between compartments. TCR beta CDR3s were clustered by GLIPH together with public tetramer-defined viral CDR3s, and at least three viral sequences plus V-gene enrichment were required for viral motifs. This immuneACCESS table, as held by TCRdb, lists in-frame sequences with V and J called but not all clones. Of the missing ones, under half trace to an unresolved V gene in checked studies; the others have no known cause. Clone size and the V and J calls come from that table; the DNA yielded D and trimming. In this sample the table shows about 72,000 clones, almost 85% of which occur a single time. About 14% of the sample lies in the top ten.

The data derive from a study of T cells in localized non-small cell lung cancer (dated by TCRdb to about 2020). Looking at the study overall: The study analyzed T cell repertoires of 200 to 250 early-stage NSCLC patients, comparing tumors and uninvolved tumor-adjacent lungs. The cohort comprised approximately 240 treatment-naïve NSCLC patients with resected, localized lung tumors. NSCLC patients had a mean age of approximately 72 years, and 129 were male and about a hundred female.

Broad study findings and their caveats: A median of roughly 60 of the top 100 tumor clones were detected in paired uninvolved adjacent lung, and 25 to 35 of these tumor clones were also found among the top 100 clones of the paired uninvolved adjacent lung. Higher blood T cell density associated with longer overall survival, while higher adjacent-lung clonality associated with shorter survival. Because the study design was exploratory, TCR variables were selected using unadjusted p-values without false-discovery rate correction. Uninvolved tumor-adjacent lung showed the highest T cell clonality, higher than tumor, which suggests more focused antigenic responses in the uninvolved tumor-adjacent lung. Multi-region tumor sequencing was not performed, so intratumor heterogeneity could not be excluded.

At diagnosis, tumor, uninvolved tumor-adjacent lung and peripheral blood were collected and then preserved as a mix of FFPE and fresh-frozen material. Blood samples were analyzed as peripheral blood mononuclear cells for TCR repertoire profiling. The sequencing here drew on peripheral blood, taken before any cancer treatment. This TCR came from a female donor of 60 years or more with stage I lung adenocarcinoma.

The nucleotides read TGTGCCACCAGCAGGAACCCCGGGTCTAAGAACCCCGAGCAGTACTTC. It encodes CATSRNPGSKNPEQYF. The chain links TRBV15 with TRBJ2-7, with the D segment identity uncertain. As encoded in the germline V gene (reference sequence), CDR1 is LNHNV while CDR2 is YYDKDF. Between the V and J ends, shortened by 3 bases and 6 bases respectively, the junction contains 21 bases. The CDR3 measures 16 amino acids from cysteine to phenylalanine. The entry retains the CDR3 DNA only, 48 bases that are in frame from base 1. Outside the CDR3, residues come from the reference TRBV15 and TRBJ2-7 proteins, so the full variable domain is: DAMVIQNPRYQVTQFGKPVTLSCSQTLNHNVMYWYQQKSSQAPKLLFHYYDKDFNNEADTPDNFQSRRPNTSFCFLDIRSPGLGDTAMYLCATSRNPGSKNPEQYFGPGTRLTVT.